This entry describes one T cell receptor (beta chain). Germline CDR1 DFQATT, CDR2 SNEGSKA (reference sequence). The CDR3 runs to 13 residues. V was trimmed by 0 bases and J by 5 bases, leaving 11 bases between them. RNA amounts of about 0.5 to 1 ug underwent reverse transcription with random hexamers. TCRdb processed the immunoSEQ multiplex PCR reads anew with MiXCR; each CDR3 protein has one entry. Seen here are 75,000 to 80,000 distinct CDR3 sequences, approximately 93% observed once, and the top ten hold about 0.5%. These data belong to a study of CD8 T cells in Susac syndrome. The wider study: Among the sequenced Susac syndrome patients, roughly six had active disease while about 8 were in remission.

V and J are TRBV20-1 and TRBJ2-7, with D perhaps given as TRBD1 or TRBD2 (5 bases each). This TCR came from a human donor with Susac syndrome. Sequences were obtained from CD8+ T cells from PBMCs. In DNA, the CDR3 is TGCAGTGCTAGAGATGGGACCACGAACGAGCAGTACTTC. This translates into CSARDGTTNEQYF.